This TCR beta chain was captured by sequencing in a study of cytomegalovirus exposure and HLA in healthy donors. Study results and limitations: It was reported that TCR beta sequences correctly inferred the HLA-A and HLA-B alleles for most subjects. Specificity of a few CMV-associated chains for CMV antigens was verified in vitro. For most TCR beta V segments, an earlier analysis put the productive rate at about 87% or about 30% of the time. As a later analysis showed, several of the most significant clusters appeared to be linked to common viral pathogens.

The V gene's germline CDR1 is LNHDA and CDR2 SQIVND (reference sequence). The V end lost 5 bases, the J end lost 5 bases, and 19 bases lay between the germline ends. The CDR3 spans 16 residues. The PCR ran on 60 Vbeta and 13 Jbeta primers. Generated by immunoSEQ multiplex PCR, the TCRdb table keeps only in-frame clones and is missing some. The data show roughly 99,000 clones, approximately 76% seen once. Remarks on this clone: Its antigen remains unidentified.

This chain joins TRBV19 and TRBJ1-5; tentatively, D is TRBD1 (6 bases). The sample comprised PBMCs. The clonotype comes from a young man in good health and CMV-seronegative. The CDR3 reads CASSQPTGWGDQPQHF. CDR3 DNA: TGTGCCAGTAGTCAACCTACAGGGTGGGGCGATCAGCCCCAGCATTTT.